These 21 T cell receptor beta chains were sequenced from one sample in a study of T cell clonotyping in hematopoietic cell transplantation. Measured with immunoSEQ multiplex PCR; TCRdb has only the in-frame clones, and not every one. The table includes under 4,000 clones, roughly three quarters detected once. Sequenced material: peripheral blood mononuclear cells, taken 30 days after allogeneic stem cell transplant. The receptors originated from a male patient between 40 and 49 years old who had an allogeneic stem cell transplant from an unrelated donor, so the T cells may come from the graft donor. Some clones in this sample may be carry-over from other donors' samples.

The chain couples TRBV7-3 to TRBJ2-6, with 9 bases matching TRBD2. With V trimmed by 1 base and J by 2 bases, 12 bases remained unmatched. There are 20 residues in the CDR3. Per the germline V gene, CDR1 is SGHTA and CDR2 is FQGTGA. The CDR3: CASSLNGGGAPSTGANVLTF. The CDR3 bases are TGTGCCAGCAGCTTAAACGGCGGGGGGGCACCGTCCACTGGGGCCAACGTCCTGACTTTC.

This clone was detected a few times. The chain joins TRBV11-3 to TRBJ2-7; D may be TRBD2 (5 bases). The germline V and J ends were trimmed by 1 base and 3 bases, with 13 bases remaining between them. CDR3 length: 15 amino acids. Germline V CDR1 and CDR2: SGHNT, YENEEA. This CDR3 reads CASSLGKEEGYEQYF. DNA of the CDR3: TGTGCCAGCAGCTTAGGGAAGGAAGAGGGCTACGAGCAGTACTTC.

The chain is built from TRBV2 and TRBJ2-5; no definite D call. CDR3 size: 12 residues. V gave up 5 bases and J gave up 1 base, with 5 bases separating them. CDR1 and CDR2 from the germline V gene are SNHLY and FYNNEI. CDR3 bases: TGTGCCAGCAGTCAACTCCAAGAGACCCAGTACTTC. It encodes CASSQLQETQYF.

This sequence joins TRBV30 and TRBJ1-4; TRBD1 is a possible D gene (6 bases). Germline V lookup: CDR1 GTSNPN, CDR2 SVGIG (reference sequence). The CDR3 is made up of 13 amino acids. V was trimmed by 1 base and J by 7 bases, leaving 10 bases between them. This CDR3 reads CAWSAQTGEKLFF. The CDR3, as DNA: TGTGCCTGGAGTGCCCAGACAGGTGAAAAACTGTTTTTT. The variable domain in full, completed from reference TRBV30 and TRBJ1-4, reads SQTIHQWPATLVQPVGSPLSLECTVEGTSNPNLYWYRQAAGRGLQLLFYSVGIGQISSEVPQNLSASRPQDRQFILSSKKLLLSDSGFYLCAWSAQTGEKLFFGSGTQLSVL.

The rearrangement joins TRBV4-3 to TRBJ2-7; D is uncertain. Germline CDR1 LGHNA, CDR2 YSLEER. This CDR3 comprises 19 residues. V was trimmed by 1 base and J by 1 base, leaving 23 bases between them. The CDR3 nucleotides are TGCGCCAGCAGCCAAGGAATCAATTGGCGTGTCAACCCGTCCTACGAGCAGTACTTC. Encoded protein: CASSQGINWRVNPSYEQYF.

CDR3 region: CASSDRGNTEAFF. As DNA, the CDR3 is TGTGCCAGCAGCGACAGGGGAAACACTGAAGCTTTCTTT. The chain has TRBV11-2 and TRBJ1-1, with TRBD1 identical over 8 bases. With 5 bases clipped from V and 2 bases from J, the junction kept 1 base outside the gene matches. CDR1 is SGHAT and CDR2 is FQNNGV in the germline V gene. CDR3 length: 13 amino acids.

This clone turned up a few times. The CDR3 spells CASSLSPGQPQHF. The DNA for the CDR3 is TGTGCCAGCAGCTTAAGTCCAGGGCAGCCCCAGCATTTT. The rearrangement joins TRBV13 to TRBJ1-5; weak D call: TRBD1 (5 bases). The CDR3 consists of 13 residues. Looked up from germline, CDR1 is PRHDT and CDR2 is FYEKMQ (reference sequence). V dropped 2 bases and J dropped 7 bases, with 9 bases sitting between them.

The CDR3 region has the DNA TGTGCCAGCAGCCGGACCAGCTCTGGAAACACCATATATTTT. Amino acids: CASSRTSSGNTIYF. The chain uses TRBV5-8 and TRBJ1-3; no clear D. The CDR3 has 14 amino acids. Germline CDR1 and CDR2: SGHTS and YDEGEE. V lost 4 bases, J lost 0 bases, and 8 bases lay in between.

The chain has TRBV19 and TRBJ2-7; 9 bases fit TRBD1. The CDR3 has 14 residues. Germline lookup yields CDR1 LNHDA and CDR2 SQIVND (reference sequence). The junction had 7 bases not matched to a gene; V was cut back by 5 bases and J by 5 bases. The CDR3 DNA reads TGTGCCAGTAGTTTCCGAACAGGGGGCGACGAGCAGTACTTC. As protein: CASSFRTGGDEQYF.

This chain connects TRBV18 to TRBJ1-2, with 7 bases fitting TRBD1. The CDR3 spans 15 residues. The germline gives CDR1 KGHSH, CDR2 LQKENI. The ends lost 2 bases at V and 3 bases at J; junction bases unmatched: 6. Written as DNA, the CDR3 is TGTGCCAGCTCACCAGCTCCAGGGGGGGACTATGGCTACACCTTC. Translation: CASSPAPGGDYGYTF.

V gene TRBV19 combines with J gene TRBJ2-5, with 9 bases that match TRBD2. Germline V gene sequence: CDR1 LNHDA, CDR2 SQIVND (reference sequence). Trimming took 4 bases from V and 3 from J; bases not matched to a gene: 9. There are 16 residues in the CDR3. The CDR3 loop is CASSTAGGLRKETQYF. CDR3 nucleotide sequence: TGTGCCAGTAGTACGGCGGGGGGGCTTCGAAAAGAGACCCAGTACTTC.

This chain connects TRBV27 to TRBJ1-2; D gene unclear. Trimming shortened V by 5 bases and J by 4 bases, and 11 bases separated the two germline ends. Germline V gene sequence: CDR1 MNHEY, CDR2 SMNVEV (reference sequence). The CDR3 is 13 amino acids. The CDR3 here is CASSRISTYGYTF. CDR3 sequence (DNA): TGTGCCAGCAGTCGTATTTCCACCTATGGCTACACCTTC.

Here the CDR3 reads CASSFSPLRGQSNYGYTF. Here the CDR3 DNA reads TGTGCCAGCAGCTTCTCCCCCCTCCGGGGACAGAGTAACTATGGCTACACCTTC. The V gene is TRBV7-9, the J gene TRBJ1-2, with 7 positions matching TRBD1. The length of the CDR3 is 18 residues. V gave up 3 bases and J gave up 1 base; unmatched junction bases: 14. Germline values: CDR1 SEHNR, CDR2 FQNEAQ (reference sequence). The whole variable domain, filled in from reference TRBV7-9 and TRBJ1-2, reads DTGVSQNPRHKITKRGQNVTFRCDPISEHNRLYWYRQTLGQGPEFLTYFQNEAQLEKSRLLSDRFSAERPKGSFSTLEIQRTEQGDSAMYLCASSFSPLRGQSNYGYTFGSGTRLTVV.

This clone was seen only a few times. The chain links TRBV5-4 to TRBJ2-7, with TRBD2 matching over 7 bases. This CDR3 is 13 amino acids long. From germline, CDR1 is SGHNT and CDR2 YYREEE (reference sequence). Losses at the gene ends were 0 bases for V and 5 bases for J; bases not matched to a gene: 2. As DNA, the CDR3 is TGTGCCAGCAGCTTGGATCGGGGGGACGAGCAGTACTTC. Amino acid sequence: CASSLDRGDEQYF.

CDR3 DNA: TGTGCCAGCAGCCGAGGGCCAGGGGGCCGTACGCAGTATTTT. It codes for CASSRGPGGRTQYF. The chain links TRBV11-2 to TRBJ2-3; 8 bases are a match to TRBD1. V lost 5 bases and J lost 8; bases outside the gene matches: 9. CDR1 and CDR2 (germline): SGHAT, FQNNGV. The length of the CDR3 is 14 residues.

The chain recombines TRBV9 with TRBJ2-1; D might be TRBD2 (7 bases). The CDR3 loop spans 16 amino acids. Trimming shortened V by 3 bases and J by 6 bases, and 19 bases separated the two germline ends. Germline V gene lookup returns CDR1 SGDLS and CDR2 YYNGEE. The CDR3 loop reads CASSAWEGGRLNEQFF. DNA of the CDR3: TGTGCCAGCAGCGCATGGGAGGGGGGCAGACTCAATGAGCAGTTCTTC.

The V gene is TRBV30, the J gene TRBJ2-3; maybe TRBD1 (6 bases). Germline CDR1 and CDR2: GTSNPN and SVGIG (reference sequence). Trimming shortened V by 5 bases and J by 3 bases, and 9 bases separated the two germline ends. This CDR3 is 12 amino acids long. CDR3 protein: CAWGTPTDTQYF. CDR3 nucleotides: TGTGCCTGGGGGACACCGACAGATACGCAGTATTTT.

In this sample, this clone turned up a few times. This chain connects TRBV7-3 to TRBJ2-7; no clear D. This CDR3 region has 13 residues. Trimming took 5 bases from V and 2 from J, leaving 10 bases between them. From germline, CDR1 is SGHTA and CDR2 FQGTGA. CDR3 protein: CASSLLGAYEQYF. CDR3 bases: TGTGCCAGCAGCCTCCTAGGAGCCTACGAGCAGTACTTC.

V gene TRBV21-1 combines with J gene TRBJ1-5; the D call TRBD1 from the table was never checked on the DNA. TRBV21-1 is marked as a pseudogene. The CDR3 covers 16 residues. This CDR3 is CASSLRGSRRNQPQHF. CDR3 coding DNA: TGTGCCAGCAGCCTCAGGGGCAGTAGGCGGAATCAGCCCCAGCATTTT.

This chain joins TRBV7-9 and TRBJ1-4; D call uncertain. The CDR3 loop spans 14 amino acids. The V and J ends lost 1 base and 8 bases respectively, with 11 bases between them. Germline CDR1 SEHNR, CDR2 FQNEAQ (reference sequence). CDR3 amino acids: CASSLVAVVEKLFF. The CDR3 DNA sequence: TGTGCCAGCAGCTTAGTGGCGGTCGTAGAAAAACTGTTTTTT.

The CDR3, as DNA: TGTGCCAGTAAGGGGACTAGCGGTGGGTGGGAGACCCAGTACTTC. It yields the protein CASKGTSGGWETQYF. The V call is TRBV19, the J call TRBJ2-5, with TRBD2 matching 11 bases. Unmatched junction bases numbered 9, after V lost 7 bases and J lost 5 bases. Germline V gene data show CDR1 as LNHDA and CDR2 as SQIVND (reference sequence). The CDR3 loop spans 15 amino acids.